Listed below are T cell receptor beta chains from one sample, sequenced in a study of OX40 agonist ivuxolimab in advanced cancers. The assay was immunoSEQ multiplex PCR, and TCRdb's table has in-frame clones only and misses some. The sample lists 15,000 to 20,000 clones, about 90% occurring once. Sample: CD4+ or CD8+ T cells sorted from blood, taken in a trial of the OX40 agonist ivuxolimab. The source is an adult with an advanced solid tumor such as melanoma, head and neck, liver or kidney cancer. CDR3s include the opening cysteine and the closing phenylalanine or tryptophan. The order of the fields is CDR3 protein, CDR3 DNA, V gene, clone size, D gene, J gene, CDR3 length. D genes are given only for firm matches. A clone size is listed for some rows: how often the clone was seen (once, few, many), or a class if it is expanded.

CASSLGAGEAFF | TGTGCCAGCAGCTTAGGGGCTGGTGAAGCTTTCTTT | TRBV11-3 | once | NA | TRBJ1-1 | 12
CASSYYSGGYEQYF | TGTGCCAGCAGTTACTATAGCGGGGGGTACGAGCAGTACTTC | TRBV6-6 | NA | TRBD2 | TRBJ2-7 | 14
CASSLGQGSPFF | TGTGCCAGCAGCTTGGGACAGGGGAGCCCGTTCTTC | TRBV5-6 | NA | TRBD1 | TRBJ2-1 | 12
CASSLGSTEAFF | TGTGCCAGCAGTTTAGGGAGCACTGAAGCTTTCTTT | TRBV28 | NA | NA | TRBJ1-1 | 12
CASSVTNEKLFF | TGTGCCAGCAGCGTGACTAATGAAAAACTGTTTTTT | TRBV13 | NA | NA | TRBJ1-4 | 12
CASKGTAIQYF | TGTGCCAGCAAAGGGACAGCCATTCAGTACTTC | TRBV2 | NA | TRBD1 | TRBJ2-4 | 11
CASSVVDSGGPTGELFF | TGTGCCAGCAGCGTAGTAGACAGCGGGGGTCCCACCGGGGAGCTGTTTTTT | TRBV9 | NA | TRBD2 | TRBJ2-2 | 17
CASSGKQGSVNQPQHF | TGTGCCAGCAGTGGTAAACAGGGTAGTGTTAATCAGCCCCAGCATTTT | TRBV6-1 | NA | NA | TRBJ1-5 | 16
CASSQSQDRGQETQYF | TGCGCCAGCAGTCAATCCCAGGACAGGGGGCAAGAGACCCAGTACTTC | TRBV23-1 | few | TRBD1 | TRBJ2-5 | 16
CASTRGLTGELFF | TGTGCCAGCACCAGGGGACTAACCGGGGAGCTGTTTTTT | TRBV27 | NA | NA | TRBJ2-2 | 13
CASSLGGGNEKLFF | TGTGCCAGCAGCTTGGGGGGGGGTAATGAAAAACTGTTTTTT | TRBV7-6 | NA | NA | TRBJ1-4 | 14
CASSLSLRGQAQFF | TGTGCCAGCAGCTTGAGTCTGAGGGGGCAGGCGCAGTTCTTC | TRBV5-6 | NA | TRBD1 | TRBJ2-1 | 14
CASSSRGYGIENTGELFF | TGCGCCAGCAGCTCGCGTGGATACGGAATTGAGAACACCGGGGAGCTGTTTTTT | TRBV5-1 | NA | NA | TRBJ2-2 | 18
CASSSGTAPGNTEAFF | TGTGCCAGCAGCTCCGGGACAGCCCCGGGAAACACTGAAGCTTTCTTT | TRBV5-6 | NA | TRBD1 | TRBJ1-1 | 16
CASSPIIQGHEAFF | TGTGCCAGCAGCCCTATAATACAGGGGCATGAAGCTTTCTTT | TRBV11-2 | NA | TRBD1 | TRBJ1-1 | 14
CASSLMGSTGEQYF | TGTGCCAGCAGCTTGATGGGCAGTACGGGCGAGCAGTACTTC | TRBV5-4 | NA | NA | TRBJ2-7 | 14